Presented here are 9 T cell receptor beta chains from one specimen sequenced in a study of identical twins. TCRdb reanalysed the 5' RACE reads using MiXCR and keeps one entry per CDR3 protein. The table records 200,000 to 250,000 distinct CDR3 sequences, roughly a tenth of them present only once. The specimen was memory T cells sorted from blood. The receptors derive from a man over 45 in good health.

This chain connects TRBV11-2 to TRBJ2-1; D possibly corresponds to TRBD2 (5 bases). V lost 7 bases and J 0 bases, leaving 10 bases between the germline ends. The CDR3 has 14 amino acids. Germline CDR1 and CDR2: SGHAT and FQNNGV. CDR3 sequence (DNA): TGTGCCAGCAAAAGCGGAGACTCCTACAATGAGCAGTTCTTC. Its translation: CASKSGDSYNEQFF. Using reference TRBV11-2 and TRBJ2-1 for the parts outside the CDR3, the full variable domain is EAGVAQSPRYKIIEKRQSVAFWCNPISGHATLYWYQQILGQGPKLLIQFQNNGVVDDSQLPKDRFSAERLKGVDSTLKIQPAKLEDSAVYLCASKSGDSYNEQFFGPGTRLTVL.

The chain carries TRBV7-9 and TRBJ2-5, with unresolved D. CDR1 is SEHNR, CDR2 FQNEAQ, per germline (reference sequence). This CDR3 is 16 amino acids long. Between the trimmed V and J ends, which lost 5 bases and 1 base, there was a span of 17 bases. CDR3 protein: CASSRSDVVGQETQYF. Here the CDR3 DNA reads TGTGCCAGCAGCCGCAGTGATGTTGTGGGCCAAGAGACCCAGTACTTC.

This clonotype was counted at least ten times. This chain links TRBV25-1 with TRBJ2-5; no definite D call. This CDR3 comprises 12 residues. The V gene lost 8 bases and the J gene lost 3 bases, with 10 bases spanning the gap. The germline V gene has CDR1 MGHDK and CDR2 SYGVNS. In DNA form, the CDR3 reads TGTGCCAGCCGAAAGGGTGAAGAGACCCAGTACTTC. As protein: CASRKGEETQYF.

In its sample, this clonotype was seen a few times. The chain combines TRBV6-5 with TRBJ2-1, with TRBD2 matching over 10 bases. With 3 bases clipped from V and 8 bases from J, the junction kept 4 bases outside the gene matches. CDR3 length equals 14 residues. CDR1 and CDR2 (germline): MNHEY, SVGAGI. For the CDR3, the DNA is TGTGCCAGCAGTTATTCCGGGACTAGCGATGAGCAGTTCTTC. This sequence encodes CASSYSGTSDEQFF.

The CDR3: CASSNTGYNEQFF. CDR3 DNA: TGTGCCAGCTCAAACACAGGGTACAATGAGCAGTTCTTC. The rearrangement uses TRBV18 and TRBJ2-1; TRBD1 is a possible D gene (6 bases). There are 13 residues in the CDR3. Trimming shortened V by 5 bases and J by 4 bases, and 9 bases separated the two germline ends. The germline gives CDR1 KGHSH, CDR2 LQKENI.

This clonotype came up a few times. The CDR3 DNA reads as TGTGCCAGCAGCTTACTGGGGGGAGATACGCAGTATTTT. Translation gives CASSLLGGDTQYF. This chain links TRBV7-2 with TRBJ2-3, with a weak D call TRBD2 (6 bases). This CDR3 contains 13 residues. Germline V gene sequence: CDR1 SGHTA, CDR2 FQGNSA. Deletions cut 2 bases from V and 5 bases from J, with 8 bases between.

In its sample, this clonotype was seen many times. J is TRBJ1-2 and V is TRBV28; TRBD1 matches at 10 bases. Germline V gives CDR1 MDHEN, CDR2 SYDVKM. V trimming: 7 bases; J trimming: 2 bases; junction bases outside the gene matches: 4. The CDR3 length is 14 residues. CDR3 bases: TGTGCCAGCAAGGTGGGACAGGGGAACTATGGCTACACCTTC. The encoded protein is CASKVGQGNYGYTF.

Ten or more counts support this clonotype. The chain has TRBV20-1 and TRBJ2-1, with D uncertain. The length of the CDR3 is 13 residues. Looked up from germline, CDR1 is DFQATT and CDR2 is SNEGSKA (reference sequence). V shed 6 bases and J shed 4 bases, with 13 bases lying between them. CDR3 protein: CSASSRLYNEQFF. The CDR3 DNA reads TGCAGTGCCTCGAGTAGGCTTTACAATGAGCAGTTCTTC.

This clonotype has only a few counts. This sequence joins TRBV7-2 and TRBJ2-3; D remains ambiguous. Germline values: CDR1 SGHTA, CDR2 FQGNSA. V gave up 7 bases and J gave up 0 bases, with 11 bases separating them. The CDR3 consists of 14 residues. CDR3 region: CASKRQSSTDTQYF. Written as DNA, the CDR3 is TGTGCCAGCAAAAGACAATCTAGCACAGATACGCAGTATTTT.